This TCR beta chain was sequenced in a study of T cell responses to AZD1222 COVID-19 vaccine (dated by TCRdb to the early 2020s). The study in broad terms: AZD1222 recipients whose second dose came at about 4 weeks and those whose second dose came at about 12 weeks were combined into one group, since spike-specific TCR depth and breadth did not differ between the two schedules. TCR sequencing covered more than 230 trial participants: 200 to 220 given two doses of AZD1222 and around 25 given two doses of MenACWY control vaccine. Trial participants were enrolled into age subgroups of 18-55, 56-69 and 70-plus years, which contained 148, 28 and 57 TCR-sequenced participants, respectively.

What the work shows at the level of the full study, not this receptor alone: Conclusions about previously exposed vaccinees are limited, since just six or seven AZD1222 recipients were seropositive for SARS-CoV-2 at baseline. The 56-69-year group was small, and its depth increase did not reach significance, likely because of low power. The vaccine-associated CD4 TCRs covered the entire spike protein, and the dominant responses fell in regions 160-218 and 743-854. Most participants were white British and females outnumbered males, and the authors suggested that clonal diversity may have been underestimated. Reportedly, close to half of the unique spike-specific TCRs recognized epitopes lying outside the regions that are mutated in the B.1.351 and B.1.1.7 variants. Spike-specific TCR breadth and depth rose significantly after two AZD1222 doses compared with day 0 and with MenACWY recipients. Because no samples from the day 14 peak response were available, repertoires could be characterized only after the peak T cell response.

Sample time point, as interpreted from the label and publication: baseline before first vaccination. The vaccinee samples were drawn from two UK trials, COV001 and COV002, one of which was a single-blind randomized controlled phase 2/3 trial testing AZD1222 (ChAdOx1 nCoV-19) in healthy adults. For TCRbeta chain sequencing, PBMC samples from trial participants were taken at day 0 and at day 28 after the second dose. The germline V gene (reference sequence) sets CDR1 to LGHDT and CDR2 to YNNKEL. V and J lose 7 bases and 5 bases, and a span of 17 bases separates them. From cysteine to phenylalanine, the CDR3 is 14 amino acids long. The CDR3 DNA has 42 bases and is translated from base 1. Comments on this clone: The specificity of this receptor is unknown. Per-nucleotide qualities are absent, and no much larger clonotype sits a single base away.

The CDR3 regions of human TCRbeta chains were analyzed by immunosequencing. Per the source publication's procedure: Repertoire TCRs were matched against a reference library of SARS-CoV-2-specific TCRs generated with the MIRA antigen-specificity platform. Breadth meant the fraction of unique TCRs that were SARS-CoV-2-associated, whereas depth meant the fraction of total T cells that were SARS-CoV-2-associated. Using the MIRA data, each spike-specific TCR was mapped to the spike region that the TCR reacts to and placed in a CD4 or CD8 class. Log10-transformed breadth and depth values were compared by one-way ANOVA with Sidak's multiple comparisons tests. The source is immuneACCESS, and TCRdb retained only in-frame sequences with V and J called. Part of the clones is not carried over; for the studies checked, unresolved V genes explain less than half of this, and the remainder is unexplained. D and trimming come from the DNA, and the V and J calls and clone size come from that table. In all, the sample holds about 120,000 clones, and about 85% of those were seen once. 5.5% to 8% of the sample rests with the top ten.

This material consisted of peripheral blood, taken on day 0 of AZD1222 vaccination. The sequence derives from an adult in good health. The chain uses TRBV3-1 (or the pseudogene TRBV3-2) and TRBJ1-1; a tentative D match to TRBD1 spans 6 bases. The CDR3 is CASKQGGRGTEAFF. The DNA is TGTGCCAGCAAACAGGGAGGGCGAGGGACTGAAGCTTTCTTT.